Shown below are 20 T cell receptor beta chains from a single sample sequenced in a study of spatial heterogeneity in lung cancer. A single record per CDR3 protein comes from TCRdb applying MiXCR to the 5' RACE reads. This table has 50,000 to 60,000 distinct CDR3 sequences, 7.4% appearing once. Time point given: blood at routine non-recurrence follow-up after resection. Researchers sequenced whole RNA taken from tumor, nontumor lung or frozen PBMC without sorting. Sequenced material: PBMCs, taken at follow-up. All receptors derive from a female donor with early-stage non-small cell lung cancer.

This clonotype was seen only a few times. V usage is TRBV12-3 or TRBV12-4 and J usage is TRBJ2-1, with 13 positions matching TRBD2. The CDR3 totals 17 residues. The trim removed 7 bases at V and 5 bases at J, leaving 11 bases unmatched. DNA of the CDR3: TGTGCCAGCACCACCCGACTAGCGGGGGGCAACCACAATGAGCAGTTCTTC. It translates to CASTTRLAGGNHNEQFF.

This clonotype has a count of ten or more. The J gene is TRBJ2-3, the V gene TRBV20-1; a weak D match, TRBD2 (6 bases). With 3 bases removed from V and 1 base from J, the gap between germline ends came to 14 bases. Germline CDR1 is DFQATT and CDR2 is SNEGSKA (reference sequence). This CDR3 has 15 amino acids. CDR3 sequence reads: CSARASGRGTDTQYF. For the CDR3, the DNA is TGCAGTGCTAGGGCCAGCGGGCGCGGCACAGATACGCAGTATTTT.

This clonotype turned up a few times. The rearrangement uses TRBV2 and TRBJ1-1, with 7 bases identical to TRBD1. J gave up 11 bases and V 7 bases, and 13 bases lay outside the gene matches. Germline loops: CDR1 SNHLY, CDR2 FYNNEI. The CDR3 runs to 13 residues. CDR3 region: CASILTGFGDAFF. The CDR3 nucleotides are TGTGCCAGCATATTGACAGGGTTTGGTGACGCTTTCTTT.

This clonotype was detected many times. The gene calls are TRBV18 and TRBJ1-4; D is unresolved. CDR1 KGHSH and CDR2 LQKENI come from the germline V gene. The CDR3 totals 16 residues. V was trimmed by 3 bases and J by 3 bases, leaving 14 bases between them. Here the CDR3 DNA reads TGTGCCAGCTCACCGCGCTCGACGGATGCTAATGAAAAACTGTTTTTT. It specifies CASSPRSTDANEKLFF.

This clonotype was seen repeatedly, ten times or more. This chain connects TRBV7-9 to TRBJ1-1, with D perhaps matching TRBD1 (6 bases). The CDR3 is 14 residues long. V shed 3 bases and J shed 7 bases, with 15 bases lying between them. CDR1 is SEHNR and CDR2 is FQNEAQ in the germline V gene (reference sequence). This CDR3 is CASSFSQTGIEAFF. The CDR3, as DNA: TGTGCCAGCAGCTTTTCTCAAACAGGGATTGAAGCTTTCTTT.

The chain is built from TRBV7-8 and TRBJ2-1; 9 nucleotides match TRBD2. This CDR3 has 16 residues. Germline loops: CDR1 SGHVS, CDR2 FQNEAQ. Unmatched junction bases numbered 7, after V lost 4 bases and J lost 3 bases. The CDR3 reads CASSYMPSGDYNEQFF. In DNA, the CDR3 is TGTGCCAGCAGCTATATGCCTAGCGGGGACTACAATGAGCAGTTCTTC.

The sample holds many counts of this clonotype. V is TRBV5-1 and J is TRBJ1-6; D unclear. The V and J ends lost 0 bases and 5 bases respectively, with 9 bases between them. This CDR3 region has 15 residues. Germline CDR1 SGHRS, CDR2 YFSETQ. CDR3 sequence reads: CASSLGVADNSPLHF. Written as DNA, the CDR3 is TGCGCCAGCAGCTTGGGGGTAGCAGATAATTCACCCCTCCACTTT.

CDR3 amino acids: CASIATGRRTEAFF. The CDR3 bases are TGTGCCAGTATCGCGACCGGACGGAGAACTGAAGCTTTCTTT. The genes are TRBV19 and TRBJ1-1; D gene unclear. Germline-derived CDR1 and CDR2 are LNHDA and SQIVND (reference sequence). V was shortened by 7 bases and J by 5 bases, with 17 bases between the two germline ends. The CDR3 sequence is 14 residues long.

This clonotype was counted only a few times. The V gene is TRBV7-2, the J gene TRBJ2-5, with D possibly matching TRBD2 (5 bases). Trimming pared 2 bases from V and 4 bases from J, leaving 11 bases between. The CDR3 spans 14 residues. Germline lookup yields CDR1 SGHTA and CDR2 FQGNSA. The CDR3 sequence: CASSLMASRETQYF. CDR3 bases: TGTGCCAGCAGCTTAATGGCTAGCCGAGAGACCCAGTACTTC.

The chain carries TRBV20-1 and TRBJ2-3; 8 nucleotides match TRBD2. Germline V gene lookup returns CDR1 DFQATT and CDR2 SNEGSKA (reference sequence). This CDR3 has 14 amino acids. Trimming removed 6 bases from V and 3 bases from J; junction bases left unmatched: 8. This CDR3 is CSAPQRGRTDTQYF. Written as DNA, the CDR3 is TGCAGTGCCCCCCAGCGGGGGAGGACAGATACGCAGTATTTT.

This clonotype has a count of ten or more. The chain links TRBV11-2 to TRBJ2-1; unclear D gene. The germline V gene has CDR1 SGHAT and CDR2 FQNNGV. The CDR3 totals 10 residues. V was pared by 4 bases and J by 10 bases, with 5 bases between. The CDR3 loop reads CASSSREQFF. In DNA, the CDR3 is TGTGCCAGCAGCTCCAGAGAGCAGTTCTTC. The full variable domain, completed using reference TRBV11-2 and TRBJ2-1, is EAGVAQSPRYKIIEKRQSVAFWCNPISGHATLYWYQQILGQGPKLLIQFQNNGVVDDSQLPKDRFSAERLKGVDSTLKIQPAKLEDSAVYLCASSSREQFFGPGTRLTVL.

The V gene is TRBV2, the J gene TRBJ1-1, with 7 nucleotides matching TRBD1. The CDR3 is 14 amino acids. Germline CDR1 SNHLY, CDR2 FYNNEI. Losses at the gene ends were 0 bases for V and 8 bases for J; bases not matched to a gene: 6. The DNA for the CDR3 is TGTGCCAGCAGTGAAGCGGACAGGAGGGCCGAAGCTTTCTTT. This sequence encodes CASSEADRRAEAFF.

This clonotype was seen ten or more times. The rearrangement joins TRBV28 to TRBJ1-3; D remains ambiguous. The germline CDR1 and CDR2 sequences are MDHEN and SYDVKM. The CDR3 extends over 14 amino acids. The V end lost 5 bases, the J end lost 2 bases, and 10 bases lay between the germline ends. For the CDR3, the DNA is TGTGCCAGCAGTATGACTCACGCTGGAAACACCATATATTTT. Its protein product is CASSMTHAGNTIYF.

This clonotype was detected many times. The chain is built from TRBV6-2 or TRBV6-3 and TRBJ2-5; 8 bases map to TRBD2. This CDR3 comprises 13 residues. From germline, CDR1 is MNHEY and CDR2 SVGEGT. The CDR3 region is CQAGAEYQETQYF. As DNA, the CDR3 is TGTCAAGCGGGGGCCGAGTACCAAGAGACCCAGTACTTC.

This clonotype was detected many times. The genes are TRBV6-2 or TRBV6-3 and TRBJ2-7; TRBD2 might be the D (5 bases). V dropped 5 bases and J dropped 9 bases, with 23 bases sitting between them. The CDR3 consists of 15 residues. From germline, CDR1 is MNHEY and CDR2 SVGEGT. The CDR3 bases are TGTGCCAGCAGTGTGGGCGGTGGGGAGCCTCGCGGGCAGTACTTC. It yields the protein CASSVGGGEPRGQYF.

There are a few counts of this clonotype. The gene calls are TRBV6-2 or TRBV6-3 and TRBJ2-7; 11 bases are a match to TRBD2. The trim removed 7 bases at V and 4 bases at J, leaving 12 bases unmatched. The CDR3 is 16 residues long. Germline assignment: CDR1 MNHEY and CDR2 SVGEGT. CDR3 region: CASNLAATSGIYEQYF. CDR3 DNA: TGTGCCAGCAATCTCGCCGCGACTAGCGGGATTTACGAGCAGTACTTC.

For the CDR3, the DNA is TGCGCCAGCAGCCCACGGACGGGCGGGGTCAATGAGCAGTTCTTC. It yields the protein CASSPRTGGVNEQFF. The chain carries TRBV5-1 and TRBJ2-1; perhaps TRBD2 as D (6 bases). CDR3 length: 15 residues. Germline lookup yields CDR1 SGHRS and CDR2 YFSETQ. V lost 4 bases, J lost 6 bases, and 17 bases lay in between.

This chain connects TRBV20-1 to TRBJ2-1; D remains unclear. Germline-derived CDR1 and CDR2 are DFQATT and SNEGSKA (reference sequence). This CDR3 contains 15 residues. V lost 6 bases to trimming and J lost 0 bases, with 15 bases between them. The CDR3 protein is CSARALSNSYNEQFF. The CDR3 DNA sequence: TGCAGTGCACGGGCCCTTTCTAACTCCTACAATGAGCAGTTCTTC.

The chain is built from TRBV4-1 and TRBJ2-7, with a tentative D call TRBD1 (6 bases). Deletions cut 2 bases from V and 0 bases from J, with 23 bases between. This CDR3 is built from 19 residues. Germline V CDR1 and CDR2: MGHRA, YSYEKL. The CDR3 region has the DNA TGCGCCAGCAGCCAAAGAACGTCGAAAACAGGGCTGAGCTCCTACGAGCAGTACTTC. This gives the protein CASSQRTSKTGLSSYEQYF.

Note on this clonotype: At one end the junction does not follow the germline gene, possibly because of a read error. This chain uses TRBV7-8 with TRBJ2-7; D possibly corresponds to TRBD2 (5 bases). The CDR3 runs 13 residues. Germline V gene sequence: CDR1 SGHVS, CDR2 FQNEAQ. This CDR3 reads CASSFRTSYKQYF. In DNA, the CDR3 is TGTGCCAGCAGCTTTAGGACTTCCTACAAGCAGTACTTC.